Sequencing of this T cell receptor (beta chain) was carried out in a study of cytotoxic CD8 clonotypes in ibrutinib-treated CLL. The wider study: Overall, 25 or so responses were partial and 2 complete; following median roughly 70 months, 14 patients stayed remitted and about 12 progressed.

This CDR3 is 14 amino acids long. The germline V and J ends were trimmed by 0 bases and 4 bases, with 10 bases remaining between them. Per germline, CDR1 SGHVS and CDR2 FNYEAQ. Assay: immunoSEQ multiplex PCR; the TCRdb copy retains only in-frame clones and omits some. The table shows 150,000 to 250,000 clones, with 55% to 85% occurring only once. This receptor was identified in a human donor with chronic lymphocytic leukemia. V usage is TRBV7-6 and J usage is TRBJ2-7; no clear D. Material: PBMCs, obtained after 24 months of ibrutinib treatment. The CDR3 nucleotides read TGTGCCAGCAGCTTAGCAGTCCGGTCGTACGAGCAGTACTTC. It codes for CASSLAVRSYEQYF.